This T cell receptor beta chain derives from a study of T-cell memory formation after mild COVID-19. Overall study results and limits: A subset of responding clones appeared in pre-infection memory, suggesting cross-reactive memory joined.

Worth noting for this clonotype: Its specificity is unknown.

The CDR3 runs 15 residues. Per germline, CDR1 SQVTM and CDR2 ANQGSEA. V gave up 2 bases and J gave up 3 bases, with 16 bases separating them. Libraries for TCRalpha and TCRbeta carried sample barcodes and unique molecular identifiers via 5'RACE. TCRdb ran MiXCR on the 5' RACE reads and lists one entry per CDR3 protein. The sample holds fewer than 110,000 distinct CDR3 sequences, roughly 14% seen once. The sample taken for sequencing was PBMCs or a T cell subset sorted from them (not recorded which). This receptor was taken from a man aged 18 to 29 who had mild COVID-19 (a few samples of this study predate the infection). Cell type and time point are not known. The V gene is TRBV29-1, the J gene TRBJ2-5; unclear D gene. The CDR3 spells CSVEWAGDTKETQYF. DNA of the CDR3: TGCAGCGTTGAATGGGCTGGCGATACCAAAGAGACCCAGTACTTC.